A single sample is the source of the 31 T cell receptor beta chains below, sequenced in a study of OX40 agonist ivuxolimab in advanced cancers. Receptors were amplified or captured by the immunoSEQ multiplex PCR assay. TCRdb mirrors the immuneACCESS table, restricted to in-frame sequences. Some clones are absent from its copies; in checked studies, under half trace to an unresolved V gene, and the reason for the others is unknown. This sample comprises some 57,000 clones, nearly 85% of them detected only once. The ten largest make up roughly 4% of the sample. The sequencing used CD4+ or CD8+ T cells sorted from blood, collected in a trial of the OX40 agonist ivuxolimab. Receptors were obtained from an adult with an advanced solid tumor such as melanoma, head and neck, liver or kidney cancer.

The table lists this clone with a count of one. The V and J genes are TRBV11-1 and TRBJ2-7; the D is unclear. V dropped 1 base and J dropped 6 bases, with 10 bases sitting between them. Germline V lookup: CDR1 SGHAT, CDR2 FQDESV (reference sequence). The CDR3 is 13 residues long. CDR3 residues: CASSLVLVSEQYF. CDR3 nucleotide sequence: TGTGCCAGCAGCTTAGTTTTGGTTTCCGAGCAGTACTTC.

The chain couples TRBV5-1 to TRBJ1-1; D not certain. V was trimmed by 0 bases and J by 4 bases, leaving 13 bases between them. Germline V gives CDR1 SGHRS, CDR2 YFSETQ. The CDR3 has 15 amino acids. The CDR3 is CASSLGGTTFTEAFF. The CDR3 region has the DNA TGCGCCAGCAGCTTGGGAGGCACGACATTCACTGAAGCTTTCTTT.

The rearrangement uses TRBV9 and TRBJ2-3, with 9 bases identical to TRBD2. Trimming took 0 bases from V and 2 from J; bases not matched to a gene: 4. Germline CDR1 is SGDLS and CDR2 is YYNGEE. The CDR3 consists of 16 residues. CDR3 in DNA: TGTGCCAGCAGCGTAGGGGTAGCGGGGGTCACAGATACGCAGTATTTT. This sequence encodes CASSVGVAGVTDTQYF.

This chain joins TRBV14 and TRBJ2-7; D tentatively reads TRBD1 or TRBD2 (6 bases each). There are 15 residues in the CDR3. Deletions cut 0 bases from V and 4 bases from J, with 13 bases between. Germline V gives CDR1 SGHDN, CDR2 FVKESK. The CDR3 DNA sequence: TGTGCCAGCAGCCAAGATTTCGGGGGCGCGTACGAGCAGTACTTC. Translated, it gives CASSQDFGGAYEQYF.

The chain has TRBV6-5 and TRBJ1-6; D is uncertain. V was trimmed by 8 bases and J by 5 bases, leaving 13 bases between them. The CDR3 totals 14 residues. Germline V gene sequence: CDR1 MNHEY, CDR2 SVGAGI. The chain's CDR3 is CASQGVWDNSPLHF. In DNA, the CDR3 is TGTGCCAGCCAAGGCGTCTGGGATAATTCACCCCTCCACTTT.

This clone occurred once. The chain carries TRBV6-1 and TRBJ1-2; no firm D call. Trimming took off 9 bases at V and 8 bases at J, with 22 bases between the two ends. CDR3 size: 14 residues. Germline CDR1 and CDR2: MNHNS and SASEGT. Here the CDR3 reads CASRDAWAEVGYTF. CDR3 nucleotides: TGTGCCAGTCGAGACGCCTGGGCAGAGGTAGGCTACACCTTC.

The chain links TRBV27 to TRBJ2-3; 14 positions match TRBD2. The CDR3 length is 17 residues. Losses at the gene ends were 9 bases for V and 6 bases for J; bases not matched to a gene: 14. CDR1 and CDR2 (germline): MNHEY, SMNVEV (reference sequence). CDR3 protein: CARGTSGGRRFIDTQYF. The CDR3 DNA follows: TGTGCCAGAGGGACTAGCGGGGGCCGACGATTCATCGATACGCAGTATTTT.

The rearrangement uses TRBV18 and TRBJ2-5; the D gene is possibly TRBD2 (6 bases). This CDR3 is built from 15 residues. CDR1 and CDR2 (germline): KGHSH, LQKENI. Between the trimmed V and J ends, which lost 0 bases and 2 bases, there was a span of 10 bases. The CDR3 here is CASSPPGLLQETQYF. The CDR3 DNA follows: TGTGCCAGCTCACCACCGGGACTTCTGCAAGAGACCCAGTACTTC.

This sequence joins TRBV19 and TRBJ1-6; no reliable D call. The germline gives CDR1 LNHDA, CDR2 SQIVND (reference sequence). V lost 8 bases, J lost 0 bases, and 14 bases lay in between. The CDR3 extends over 16 amino acids. CDR3 region: CASLRTSSSYNSPLHF. CDR3 DNA: TGTGCCAGTTTAAGGACCTCGAGCTCCTATAATTCACCCCTCCACTTT.

The CDR3 nucleotides are TGTGCCTGGCGGGGACAGACCTCTAACTATGGCTACACCTTC. Translating gives CAWRGQTSNYGYTF. The V gene is TRBV30, the J gene TRBJ1-2, with TRBD1 identical over 7 bases. Per germline, CDR1 GTSNPN and CDR2 SVGIG (reference sequence). The CDR3 totals 14 residues. The V and J ends lost 5 bases and 0 bases, in that order; junction bases with no gene match: 6.

This sequence joins TRBV30 and TRBJ1-2; 7 bases are a match to TRBD1. Germline V lookup: CDR1 GTSNPN, CDR2 SVGIG (reference sequence). The CDR3 has 14 amino acids. V gave up 0 bases and J gave up 6 bases; unmatched junction bases: 7. DNA for the CDR3: TGTGCCTGGAGTGTACGTAGAGGGGGCGATGGCTACACCTTC. Its protein is CAWSVRRGGDGYTF.

The chain links TRBV5-6 to TRBJ1-3; D is undetermined. This CDR3 contains 15 residues. In germline, CDR1 is SGHDT, CDR2 YYEEEE. V was clipped by 6 bases and J by 0 bases, with 13 bases between them. The CDR3 loop is CASTKIQRSGNTIYF. CDR3 DNA sequence: TGTGCCAGCACCAAAATTCAGCGCTCTGGAAACACCATATATTTT.

The chain links TRBV9 to TRBJ2-5; D perhaps matches TRBD2 (7 bases). Germline V gene sequence: CDR1 SGDLS, CDR2 YYNGEE. The CDR3 spans 16 residues. V lost 3 bases and J lost 5, with 20 bases in between. Written as DNA, the CDR3 is TGTGCCAGCAGCGAGGGGGGACTACACTACTTGGAGACCCAGTACTTC. Translated, it gives CASSEGGLHYLETQYF.

This clone occurred a few times. The chain uses TRBV19 and TRBJ1-2; TRBD1 aligns across 9 bases. The CDR3 is 17 residues long. Germline V gene lookup returns CDR1 LNHDA and CDR2 SQIVND (reference sequence). With 4 bases clipped from V and 1 base from J, the junction kept 10 bases outside the gene matches. This chain's CDR3 is CASSTRDRASFNYGYTF. CDR3 nucleotide sequence: TGTGCCAGTAGTACCCGGGACAGGGCGTCTTTTAACTATGGCTACACCTTC. The whole variable domain, remainder taken from reference TRBV19 and TRBJ1-2, is DGGITQSPKYLFRKEGQNVTLSCEQNLNHDAMYWYRQDPGQGLRLIYYSQIVNDFQKGDIAEGYSVSREKKESFPLTVTSAQKNPTAFYLCASSTRDRASFNYGYTFGSGTRLTVV.

The chain combines TRBV27 with TRBJ1-2; TRBD1 is a possible D gene (5 bases). V was cut by 6 bases and J by 5 bases, with 16 bases left in between. This CDR3 contains 14 residues. Germline CDR1 reads MNHEY; CDR2 reads SMNVEV (reference sequence). This CDR3 reads CASRRTGTAYGYTF. The CDR3 coding sequence is TGTGCCAGCAGACGTACCGGGACCGCATATGGCTACACCTTC.

The V and J genes are TRBV18 and TRBJ2-2; 9 bases map to TRBD1. Germline CDR1 and CDR2: KGHSH and LQKENI. The CDR3 runs to 16 residues. After removal of 3 bases from V and 6 bases from J, the junction contained 8 bases not matched to a gene. CDR3 in amino acids: CASSPQGQGTSGELFF. DNA of the CDR3: TGTGCCAGCTCACCCCAGGGACAGGGAACATCCGGGGAGCTGTTTTTT.

The chain has TRBV2 and TRBJ2-3; no clear D gene. CDR1 SNHLY and CDR2 FYNNEI come from the germline V gene. Trimming took off 8 bases at V and 1 base at J, with 10 bases between the two ends. There are 13 residues in the CDR3. The CDR3 loop is CASGVMGTDTQYF. In nucleotides, the CDR3 is TGTGCCAGCGGGGTGATGGGCACAGATACGCAGTATTTT.

V usage is TRBV9 and J usage is TRBJ1-5, with D unclear. The CDR3 is 14 residues long. Trimming took 0 bases from V and 2 from J, leaving 6 bases between them. Germline values: CDR1 SGDLS, CDR2 YYNGEE. Written as DNA, the CDR3 is TGTGCCAGCAGCGTAGGGCAGGGCAATCAGCCCCAGCATTTT. Its translation is CASSVGQGNQPQHF.

V is TRBV18 and J is TRBJ2-5, with TRBD2 matching over 10 bases. The germline CDR1 and CDR2 sequences are KGHSH and LQKENI. J was trimmed by 4 bases and V by 2 bases; bases with no gene match: 1. The CDR3 is 14 residues long. The CDR3 DNA is TGTGCCAGCTCACCAAGGACTAGCGGAGAGACCCAGTACTTC. It is translated as CASSPRTSGETQYF.

CDR3 protein: CASSIGTVGSSPLHF. As DNA, the CDR3 is TGTGCCAGCAGCATAGGGACGGTGGGTAGTTCACCCCTCCACTTT. V and J are TRBV7-2 and TRBJ1-6; a weak D match, TRBD1 (5 bases). Per the germline V gene, CDR1 is SGHTA and CDR2 is FQGNSA. This CDR3 is 15 amino acids long. V shed 5 bases and J shed 9 bases, with 17 bases lying between them.

This sequence joins TRBV18 and TRBJ2-7, with 7 bases lining up with TRBD1. Germline values: CDR1 KGHSH, CDR2 LQKENI. Trimming took 5 bases from V and 3 from J; bases not matched to a gene: 7. This CDR3 contains 14 residues. The CDR3 loop reads CASSYAGTDYEQYF. DNA for the CDR3: TGTGCCAGCTCATACGCCGGGACAGACTACGAGCAGTACTTC. Full variable domain (remainder filled in from reference TRBV18 and TRBJ2-7): NAGVMQNPRHLVRRRGQEARLRCSPMKGHSHVYWYRQLPEEGLKFMVYLQKENIIDESGMPKERFSAEFPKEGPSILRIQQVVRGDSAAYFCASSYAGTDYEQYFGPGTRLTVT.

V is TRBV9 and J is TRBJ2-5; tentatively, D is TRBD2 (6 bases). Germline lookup yields CDR1 SGDLS and CDR2 YYNGEE. The ends were cut back, 1 base at V and 3 bases at J, with 7 bases in the middle. The CDR3 is 13 amino acids. Written as DNA, the CDR3 is TGTGCCAGCAGCGTATGGGGGGAAGAGACCCAGTACTTC. Protein: CASSVWGEETQYF.

This chain connects TRBV11-2 to TRBJ2-7; D gene ambiguous. CDR1 is SGHAT, CDR2 FQNNGV, per germline. The CDR3 runs to 15 residues. Deletions cut 1 base from V and 7 bases from J, with 17 bases between. DNA of the CDR3: TGTGCCAGCAGCTTAGCTCCGAACCTCCTAGTGGAGCAGTACTTC. This gives the protein CASSLAPNLLVEQYF. Full variable domain (outside the CDR3, taken from reference TRBV11-2 and TRBJ2-7): EAGVAQSPRYKIIEKRQSVAFWCNPISGHATLYWYQQILGQGPKLLIQFQNNGVVDDSQLPKDRFSAERLKGVDSTLKIQPAKLEDSAVYLCASSLAPNLLVEQYFGPGTRLTVT.

V and J are TRBV7-3 and TRBJ2-2, with 11 bases aligning to TRBD2. Per the germline V gene, CDR1 is SGHTA and CDR2 is FQGTGA. V shed 1 base, J shed 0 bases, and the junction held 4 bases outside the gene matches. The CDR3 sequence is 18 residues long. The CDR3 nucleotides are TGTGCCAGCAGCTTAATGGCTAGCGGGGGGTCGAACACCGGGGAGCTGTTTTTT. It translates to CASSLMASGGSNTGELFF.

This clone was detected once. The chain combines TRBV19 with TRBJ2-7, with 9 positions matching TRBD1. V shed 6 bases and J 6 bases; nucleotides not matched to a gene: 12. CDR1 is LNHDA and CDR2 is SQIVND in the germline V gene (reference sequence). The CDR3 length is 15 residues. The DNA for the CDR3 is TGTGCCAGTAGATCTTCCGGGACAGGGATGGGCGAGCAGTACTTC. Translation: CASRSSGTGMGEQYF.

V is TRBV7-3 and J is TRBJ2-3; 10 nucleotides align to TRBD2. The J segment lost 2 bases and the V segment lost 5 bases, leaving 1 base of the junction unmatched. CDR1 is SGHTA and CDR2 is FQGTGA in the germline V gene. The length of the CDR3 is 14 residues. CDR3 protein: CASSTSGATDTQYF. CDR3 nucleotides: TGTGCCAGCAGCACTAGCGGGGCCACAGATACGCAGTATTTT.

The V gene is TRBV19, the J gene TRBJ1-4; TRBD1 aligns across 8 bases. The CDR3 contains 14 residues. The ends lost 7 bases at V and 4 bases at J; junction bases unmatched: 5. Looked up from germline, CDR1 is LNHDA and CDR2 is SQIVND (reference sequence). The CDR3 is CASKADRGNEKLFF. CDR3 nucleotide sequence: TGTGCCAGTAAAGCCGACAGGGGTAATGAAAAACTGTTTTTT.

This chain links TRBV9 with TRBJ1-3; unclear D gene. Per germline, CDR1 SGDLS and CDR2 YYNGEE. CDR3 length equals 16 residues. V lost 2 bases and J 0 bases, leaving 12 bases between the germline ends. CDR3 in amino acids: CASSVGFSPSGNTIYF. Here the CDR3 DNA reads TGTGCCAGCAGCGTTGGTTTCAGCCCCTCTGGAAACACCATATATTTT. Looking up the rest from reference TRBV9 and TRBJ1-3 gives the full variable domain: DSGVTQTPKHLITATGQRVTLRCSPRSGDLSVYWYQQSLDQGLQFLIQYYNGEERAKGNILERFSAQQFPDLHSELNLSSLELGDSALYFCASSVGFSPSGNTIYFGEGSWLTVV.

The DNA for the CDR3 is TGCGCCAGCAGCTTGGCCGGAATCGGCGGCTACACCTTC. It encodes CASSLAGIGGYTF. The chain joins TRBV5-1 to TRBJ1-2; D is unclear. Per the germline V gene, CDR1 is SGHRS and CDR2 is YFSETQ. V lost 0 bases, J lost 8 bases, and 11 bases lay in between. The CDR3 length is 13 residues.

The chain joins TRBV5-4 to TRBJ2-1, with a tentative D call TRBD1 (5 bases). V lost 4 bases and J lost 8, with 19 bases in between. In germline, CDR1 is SGHNT, CDR2 YYREEE (reference sequence). The CDR3 is 15 residues long. In nucleotides, the CDR3 is TGTGCCAGCAGCCCGGCGACCCTGGAAGGGGATGAGCAGTTCTTC. Translating it yields CASSPATLEGDEQFF. Variable domain in full (rest from reference TRBV5-4 and TRBJ2-1): ETGVTQSPTHLIKTRGQQVTLRCSSQSGHNTVSWYQQALGQGPQFIFQYYREEENGRGNFPPRFSGLQFPNYSSELNVNALELDDSALYLCASSPATLEGDEQFFGPGTRLTVL.

This CDR3 is CASSVDSNQETQYF. The DNA of the CDR3 is TGTGCCAGCAGTGTGGACAGCAACCAAGAGACCCAGTACTTC. The gene calls are TRBV2 and TRBJ2-5; D may be TRBD1 (6 bases). Trimming took off 4 bases at V and 0 bases at J, with 9 bases between the two ends. This CDR3 is built from 14 residues. Per the germline V gene, CDR1 is SNHLY and CDR2 is FYNNEI.